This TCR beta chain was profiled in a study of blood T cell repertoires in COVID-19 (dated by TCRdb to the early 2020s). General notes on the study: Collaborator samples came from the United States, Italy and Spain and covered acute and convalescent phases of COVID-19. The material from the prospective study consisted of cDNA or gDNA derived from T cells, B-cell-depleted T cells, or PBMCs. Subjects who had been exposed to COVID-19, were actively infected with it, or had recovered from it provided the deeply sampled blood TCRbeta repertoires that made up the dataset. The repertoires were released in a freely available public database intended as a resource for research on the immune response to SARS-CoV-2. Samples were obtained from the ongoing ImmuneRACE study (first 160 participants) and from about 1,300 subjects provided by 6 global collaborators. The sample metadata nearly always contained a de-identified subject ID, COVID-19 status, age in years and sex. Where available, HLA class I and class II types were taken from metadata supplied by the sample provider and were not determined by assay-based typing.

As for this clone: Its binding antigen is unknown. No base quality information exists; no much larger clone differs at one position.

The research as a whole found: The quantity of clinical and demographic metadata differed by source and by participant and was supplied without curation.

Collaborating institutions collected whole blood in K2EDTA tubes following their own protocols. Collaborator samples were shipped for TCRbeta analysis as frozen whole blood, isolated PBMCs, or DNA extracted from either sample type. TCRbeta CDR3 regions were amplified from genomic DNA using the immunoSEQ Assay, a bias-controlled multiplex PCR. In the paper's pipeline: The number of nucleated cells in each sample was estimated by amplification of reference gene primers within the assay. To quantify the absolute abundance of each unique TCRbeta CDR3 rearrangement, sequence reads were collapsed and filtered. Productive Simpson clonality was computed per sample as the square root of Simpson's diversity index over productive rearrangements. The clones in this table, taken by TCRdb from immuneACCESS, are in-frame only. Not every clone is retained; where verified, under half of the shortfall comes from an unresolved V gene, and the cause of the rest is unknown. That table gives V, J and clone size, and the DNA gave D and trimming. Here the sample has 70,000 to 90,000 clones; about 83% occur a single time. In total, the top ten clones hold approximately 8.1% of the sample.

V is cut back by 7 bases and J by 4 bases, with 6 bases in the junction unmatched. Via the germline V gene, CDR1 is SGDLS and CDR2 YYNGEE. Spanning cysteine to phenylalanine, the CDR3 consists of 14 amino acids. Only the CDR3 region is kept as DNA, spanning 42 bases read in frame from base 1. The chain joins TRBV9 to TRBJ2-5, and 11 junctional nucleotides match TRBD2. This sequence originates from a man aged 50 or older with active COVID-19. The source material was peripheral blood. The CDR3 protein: CASGLAGGSETQYF. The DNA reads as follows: TGTGCCAGCGGCCTAGCGGGAGGTTCAGAGACCCAGTACTTC.